The clone carrying this TCR beta chain has just one count. The antigen is not known. V was pared by 3 bases and J by 7 bases, with 6 bases of the junction left unmatched. Germline loops: CDR1 SGDLS, CDR2 YYNGEE. CDR3 length equals 13 residues. This entry is derived from a study of cytomegalovirus exposure and HLA in healthy donors. Study as a whole: Researchers previously reported finding more than 100 million unique TCR beta sequences from 170 million or so T cells.

The study, taken as a whole, reports: The study labeled fewer than 200 TCR beta chains cytomegalovirus-associated. A later analysis associated 15,000 or so TCR beta sequences with HLA alleles at a 0.05 false discovery rate. In a later analysis, productive TCRs from donors in an Asian-associated ancestry cluster reportedly carried fewer N-insertions than the cohort mean.

PCR was performed using 60 Vbeta and 13 Jbeta primers. Here immunoSEQ multiplex PCR was the method, and the copy in TCRdb shows in-frame clones only, minus some. The sample shows roughly 130,000 clones, 75% to 85% of them seen only once. Sample: PBMCs. The rearrangement joins TRBV9 to TRBJ1-1; 7 bases agree with TRBD1. This sequence originates from a male donor in good health and CMV-seronegative. Here the CDR3 reads CASSARGEYEAFF. CDR3 sequence (DNA): TGTGCCAGCAGCGCCAGGGGGGAATATGAAGCTTTCTTT.